This T cell receptor beta chain emerged from a study of shared clonotypes between healthy human individuals. V lost 4 bases and J 4 bases, leaving 19 bases between the germline ends. CDR3 length: 17 amino acids. The germline V gene encodes CDR1 MNHNS and CDR2 SASEGT. Generated by immunoSEQ multiplex PCR, the TCRdb table keeps only in-frame clones and is missing some. The sample records around 600,000 clones, about 97% being singletons. The source of this sequence is a woman in her twenties or thirties in good health. The rearrangement links TRBV6-1 to TRBJ2-2, with D tentatively TRBD1 (6 bases). What was sequenced was naive CD4+ T cells sorted from blood. Subset specified: CD45RA+ positively selected. The DNA of the CDR3 is TGTGCCAGCAGTGCCCTAAGGGGGAGAGGCGGCACCGGGGAGCTGTTTTTT. Amino acid sequence: CASSALRGRGGTGELFF.